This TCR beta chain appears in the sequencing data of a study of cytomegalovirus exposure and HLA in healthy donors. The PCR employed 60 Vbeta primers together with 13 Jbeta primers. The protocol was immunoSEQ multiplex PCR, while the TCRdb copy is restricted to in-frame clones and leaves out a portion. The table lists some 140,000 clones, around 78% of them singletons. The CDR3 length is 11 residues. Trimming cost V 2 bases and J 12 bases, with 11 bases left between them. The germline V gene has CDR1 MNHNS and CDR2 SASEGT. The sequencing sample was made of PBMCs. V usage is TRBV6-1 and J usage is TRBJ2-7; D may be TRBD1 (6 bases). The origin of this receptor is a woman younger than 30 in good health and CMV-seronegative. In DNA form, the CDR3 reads TGTGCCAGCAGTGAAAACAGGGTGACGTACTTC. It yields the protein CASSENRVTYF.